The text below deals with one TCR beta chain. Its antigen is still unknown. The record originates from a study of PD-1 blockade in classical Hodgkin lymphoma. Whole-study findings and limits: The authors excluded patients who started nivolumab under 1 year after ASCT. Sources of repertoire differences remain undefined, possibly disease activity or prior therapy. It was reported that newly diagnosed patients had less baseline TCR diversity than healthy donors.

Sequenced by immunoSEQ multiplex PCR; TCRdb stores in-frame clones only, minus some. The data show 65,000 to 95,000 clones, around 90% seen once. Relapse was seen in all patients after autologous stem cell transplantation, and brentuximab vedotin exposure was variable. This CDR3 has 15 residues. The V and J ends lost 4 bases and 2 bases respectively, with 13 bases between them. CDR1 and CDR2 (germline): SGHDT, YYEEEE. The gene calls are TRBV5-6 and TRBJ2-1, with D possibly TRBD2 on 6 matching bases. Sequencing used peripheral blood mononuclear cells (PBMCs), obtained at baseline. The origin of this receptor is a human donor with classical Hodgkin lymphoma. CDR3 coding DNA: TGTGCCAGCAGCCCCCGGAGGGGCCCCTACAATGAGCAGTTCTTC. Amino acids: CASSPRRGPYNEQFF.